One and the same sample provided the 17 T cell receptor beta chains below, sequenced in a study of blood T cells in healthy people across ages. PCR was performed a second time for about 7 to 11 cycles using a sample-barcoded 5' primer and a J-beta primer mix. In TCRdb, the 5' RACE reads were re-called with MiXCR into one record per CDR3 protein. The sample contains some 930,000 distinct CDR3 sequences, roughly 29% of which appear only once. A further study also used this sample, focusing on T cells of mothers and their children.

Sequenced sample: blood. All receptors derive from a woman aged 40 to 50 in good health.

This chain joins TRBV14 and TRBJ2-1; D possibly corresponds to TRBD2 (6 bases). This CDR3 contains 13 residues. Trimming shortened V by 5 bases and J by 9 bases, and 14 bases separated the two germline ends. Germline V CDR1 and CDR2: SGHDN, FVKESK. The CDR3 loop reads CASSTSPGGEQFF. CDR3 nucleotides: TGTGCCAGCAGCACATCACCCGGGGGTGAGCAGTTCTTC.

The CDR3 DNA reads as TGTGCCAACAGGGTCGGACAGGGCTCCTACAATGAGCAGTTCTTC. Protein sequence: CANRVGQGSYNEQFF. The chain combines TRBV27 with TRBJ2-1, with TRBD1 identical over 8 bases. J lost 0 bases, V lost 10 bases, and 8 bases had no gene match. CDR1 and CDR2 (germline): MNHEY, SMNVEV (reference sequence). The CDR3 spans 15 residues.

This clonotype occurred a few times. The chain employs TRBV28 and TRBJ2-1; perhaps D is TRBD1 or TRBD2 (5 bases each). CDR3 length: 15 amino acids. The germline V and J ends were trimmed by 5 bases and 6 bases, with 17 bases remaining between them. CDR1 and CDR2 from the germline V gene are MDHEN and SYDVKM. CDR3 DNA sequence: TGTGCCAGCAGTGAGGGGTTGGTCCCAGTCAATGAGCAGTTCTTC. Its protein product is CASSEGLVPVNEQFF. Filled out from reference TRBV28 and TRBJ2-1, the complete variable domain reads DVKVTQSSRYLVKRTGEKVFLECVQDMDHENMFWYRQDPGLGLRLIYFSYDVKMKEKGDIPEGYSVSREKKERFSLILESASTNQTSMYLCASSEGLVPVNEQFFGPGTRLTVL.

This clonotype was recorded at least ten times. The gene calls are TRBV6-4 and TRBJ2-4, with D perhaps matching TRBD2 (6 bases). V shed 1 base and J shed 3 bases, with 13 bases lying between them. In germline, CDR1 is MRHNA, CDR2 SNTAGT. The CDR3 has 16 amino acids. The CDR3: CASSDWSSGGKNIQYF. CDR3 in DNA: TGTGCCAGCAGTGACTGGTCATCCGGGGGCAAAAACATTCAGTACTTC.

The chain has TRBV19 and TRBJ2-1; 8 nucleotides line up with TRBD1. The CDR3 sequence is 13 residues long. Looked up from germline, CDR1 is LNHDA and CDR2 is SQIVND (reference sequence). Trimming took 6 bases from V and 7 from J; bases not matched to a gene: 5. The CDR3 loop is CASRTGAKNEQFF. The CDR3 DNA sequence: TGTGCCAGTAGGACAGGGGCCAAGAATGAGCAGTTCTTC.

This clonotype was found many times. This chain links TRBV5-1 with TRBJ2-7; D remains ambiguous. V was trimmed by 4 bases and J by 5 bases, leaving 16 bases between them. CDR1 is SGHRS and CDR2 is YFSETQ in the germline V gene. The CDR3 is made up of 14 amino acids. CDR3 nucleotide sequence: TGCGCCAGCAGCACGACATACTTCAAGGACGAGCAGTACTTC. Encoded protein: CASSTTYFKDEQYF.

The chain recombines TRBV19 with TRBJ2-5, with D unclear. The CDR3 runs to 13 residues. Germline loops: CDR1 LNHDA, CDR2 SQIVND (reference sequence). With 4 bases removed from V and 5 bases from J, the gap between germline ends came to 11 bases. As DNA, the CDR3 is TGTGCCAGTAGTACCTCTGGTCGGGAGACCCAGTACTTC. Amino acid sequence: CASSTSGRETQYF.

In its sample, this clonotype was seen many times. The chain carries TRBV20-1 and TRBJ2-4, with D hard to call. V lost 0 bases to trimming and J lost 7 bases, with 10 bases between them. The CDR3 runs 13 residues. From germline, CDR1 is DFQATT and CDR2 SNEGSKA (reference sequence). CDR3 in amino acids: CSAREGYQNIQYF. Written as DNA, the CDR3 is TGCAGTGCTAGAGAGGGGTATCAGAACATTCAGTACTTC.

Many counts were recorded for this clonotype. The chain uses TRBV10-3 and TRBJ2-3, with D maybe TRBD2 (5 bases). Germline-derived CDR1 and CDR2 are ENHRY and SYGVKD. The ends were cut back, 3 bases at V and 1 base at J, with 5 bases in the middle. This CDR3 is built from 13 residues. The CDR3 here is CAISDSGTDTQYF. CDR3 in DNA: TGTGCCATCAGTGATAGCGGCACAGATACGCAGTATTTT.

V is TRBV6-1 and J is TRBJ1-4; D remains unclear. CDR1 is MNHNS and CDR2 is SASEGT in the germline V gene. This CDR3 contains 15 residues. Trimming shortened V by 4 bases and J by 3 bases, and 12 bases separated the two germline ends. The CDR3 sequence: CASSVGRTSNEKLFF. The CDR3 DNA reads TGTGCCAGCAGTGTTGGGCGGACCTCTAATGAAAAACTGTTTTTT.

The sample holds many counts of this clonotype. The rearrangement joins TRBV7-2 to TRBJ2-7; 7 nucleotides align to TRBD2. Germline CDR1 and CDR2: SGHTA and FQGNSA. The CDR3 consists of 15 residues. V shed 3 bases and J 2 bases; nucleotides not matched to a gene: 7. The CDR3 loop is CASSLERGPTYEQYF. CDR3 in DNA: TGTGCCAGCAGCTTGGAGCGGGGCCCTACCTACGAGCAGTACTTC.

This clonotype was seen many times. The chain recombines TRBV7-2 with TRBJ2-3; no definite D call. The CDR3 is made up of 13 amino acids. V lost 5 bases to trimming and J lost 0 bases, with 6 bases between them. Germline-derived CDR1 and CDR2 are SGHTA and FQGNSA. The DNA for the CDR3 is TGTGCCAGCAGCGCCGCTAGCACAGATACGCAGTATTTT. Protein: CASSAASTDTQYF.

This clonotype was detected many times. This chain connects TRBV5-1 to TRBJ2-1; D is unresolved. Germline values: CDR1 SGHRS, CDR2 YFSETQ. The CDR3 length is 14 residues. Trimming removed 2 bases from V and 7 bases from J, with 13 bases in between. CDR3 nucleotide sequence: TGCGCCAGCAGCTTCATGTCCGACGGGAATGAGCAGTTCTTC. Translating gives CASSFMSDGNEQFF.

The chain uses TRBV12-3 or TRBV12-4 and TRBJ2-5; D gene ambiguous. The end of the DNA fits TRBJ2-7 better, so the J call may be wrong. This CDR3 is 11 amino acids long. The CDR3 loop reads CASSIQREQYF. CDR3 in DNA: TGTGCCAGCAGTATCCAACGCGAGCAGTACTTC.

V gene TRBV7-2 combines with J gene TRBJ1-6; 10 bases are shared with TRBD1. CDR1 is SGHTA, CDR2 FQGNSA, per germline. The junction had 6 bases not matched to a gene; V was cut back by 7 bases and J by 6 bases. The CDR3 covers 15 residues. The CDR3 DNA is TGTGCCAGCAACTCGGGACAGGGGATTAATTCACCCCTCCACTTT. Its translation is CASNSGQGINSPLHF.

The chain carries TRBV28 and TRBJ1-5; a possible D gene is TRBD1 (6 bases). The CDR3 length is 14 residues. Trimming cost V 5 bases and J 2 bases, with 10 bases left between them. Germline V gives CDR1 MDHEN, CDR2 SYDVKM. The CDR3 protein is CASSGAGGNQPQHF. The CDR3 nucleotides are TGTGCCAGCAGTGGGGCAGGGGGCAATCAGCCCCAGCATTTT.

J is TRBJ1-2 and V is TRBV7-8; 7 nucleotides line up with TRBD1. After removal of 5 bases from V and 7 bases from J, the junction contained 7 bases not matched to a gene. CDR3 length equals 13 residues. The germline V gene has CDR1 SGHVS and CDR2 FQNEAQ. The CDR3 is CASSPQQGSGYTF. In nucleotides, the CDR3 is TGTGCCAGCAGCCCCCAACAGGGGTCTGGCTACACCTTC. The variable domain in full, with the rest retrieved from reference TRBV7-8 and TRBJ1-2, is GAGVSQSPRYKVAKRGQDVALRCDPISGHVSLFWYQQALGQGPEFLTYFQNEAQLDKSGLPSDRFFAERPEGSVSTLKIQRTQQEDSAVYLCASSPQQGSGYTFGSGTRLTVV.